This entry features one TCR beta chain sequence. Its target antigen remains unknown. It has no much larger one-base neighbor in the sample; base qualities were not kept. The CDR3 regions of human TCRbeta chains were subjected to immunosequencing. Per the authors' processing: TCRs in the repertoires were matched against a reference library of SARS-CoV-2-specific TCRs that had been generated with the MIRA antigen-specificity platform. Breadth was defined as the fraction of unique TCRs that were SARS-CoV-2-associated, and depth was defined as the fraction of total T cells that were SARS-CoV-2-associated. Using the MIRA data, each spike-specific TCR was assigned both to the spike region to which the TCR was reactive and to a CD4 or CD8 class. Log10-transformed breadth and depth values were compared by one-way ANOVA with Sidak's multiple comparisons tests. TCRdb took over this immuneACCESS table, retaining in-frame rearrangements with V and J assigned. Such tables are incomplete; in checked studies, under half of the missing clones stem from an unresolved V gene, and the remainder is unexplained. The V and J calls and clone size were taken over from that table, and D and trimming were inferred from the DNA. The sample table contains more than 110,000 clones; only one count was recorded for 80% to 95% of them. The top ten constitute around 3.5% of the sample.

This sample was included in a study of T cell responses to AZD1222 COVID-19 vaccine (dated by TCRdb to the early 2020s). Regarding the research as a whole: A total of just over 230 trial participants underwent TCR sequencing, of whom around 210 had received two doses of AZD1222 and about 25 had received two doses of the MenACWY control vaccine. Enrollment into the trials was organized by age into subgroups of 18-55, 56-69 and 70-plus years, and those subgroups contained 148, 28 and 57 TCR-sequenced participants, respectively. The investigation overall reported the following: Conclusions about previously exposed vaccinees are limited because only five or six AZD1222 recipients were SARS-CoV-2 seropositive at baseline. The vaccine-associated CD4 TCRs covered the entire spike protein, and the dominant responses fell in regions 160-218 and 743-854. The 56-69-year group was small, and its depth increase did not reach significance, likely because of low power. Because no day 14 peak-response samples were available, the repertoires could be characterized only after the peak T cell response. Participants were mostly white British and included more females than males, and it was suggested by the authors that clonal diversity may have been underestimated. Spike-specific TCR breadth and depth rose significantly after two AZD1222 doses compared with day 0 and with MenACWY recipients. Reportedly, almost half of the unique spike-specific TCRs recognized epitopes lying outside the regions that are mutated in the B.1.351 and B.1.1.7 variants.

The sample's time point label, decoded: about 28 days (+/-7) after the second vaccine dose. AZD1222 recipients with second doses at about 4 weeks or about 12 weeks were pooled, because spike-specific TCR depth and breadth did not differ between schedules. Samples from vaccinated people were obtained from the UK trials COV001 and COV002, which included a single-blind randomized controlled phase 2/3 trial of AZD1222 (ChAdOx1 nCoV-19) in healthy adults. Trial participant PBMC samples were collected at day 0 and day 28 after the second dose for TCRbeta chain sequencing. The germline V gene (reference sequence) sets CDR1 to LNHDA and CDR2 to SQIVND. Counted from cysteine to phenylalanine, this CDR3 has 16 amino acids. Just the 48-base CDR3 DNA is kept, in frame starting at base 1. A distance of 11 bases separates the germline ends of V and J, which lose 0 bases and 2 bases respectively.

The clonotype originates from an adult who received the AZD1222 COVID-19 vaccine. The V gene is TRBV19 and the J gene is TRBJ1-5; no D gene call is confident. The sample in question was peripheral blood, obtained 28 days after the second AZD1222 dose. The sequenced DNA: TGTGCCAGTAGTATAGAGGGGTTGGGAGGCAATCAGCCCCAGCATTTT. It specifies CASSIEGLGGNQPQHF.